This T cell receptor beta chain was obtained from a study of T cell repertoires in cytomegalovirus infection. Points on this clonotype: No antigen is known for it.

The CDR3 contains 14 residues. Germline V gives CDR1 SGHNT, CDR2 YYREEE (reference sequence). V shed 3 bases and J 4 bases; nucleotides not matched to a gene: 7. MiXCR, applied by TCRdb to the reads, yields one record per CDR3 protein. The sample holds under 95,000 distinct CDR3 sequences, approximately 45% seen once. The origin of this receptor is a human donor in good health (CMV status not recorded). Some clones in this sample may be carry-over from other donors' samples. This chain links TRBV5-4 with TRBJ2-7; 7 bases agree with TRBD1. Here the sequenced sample was CD8+ T cells from cultured PBMCs, taken from culture after CMV antigen stimulation. In DNA, the CDR3 is TGTGCCAGCAGCTACGGACAGGTCGAATACGAGCAGTACTTC. The encoded protein is CASSYGQVEYEQYF.